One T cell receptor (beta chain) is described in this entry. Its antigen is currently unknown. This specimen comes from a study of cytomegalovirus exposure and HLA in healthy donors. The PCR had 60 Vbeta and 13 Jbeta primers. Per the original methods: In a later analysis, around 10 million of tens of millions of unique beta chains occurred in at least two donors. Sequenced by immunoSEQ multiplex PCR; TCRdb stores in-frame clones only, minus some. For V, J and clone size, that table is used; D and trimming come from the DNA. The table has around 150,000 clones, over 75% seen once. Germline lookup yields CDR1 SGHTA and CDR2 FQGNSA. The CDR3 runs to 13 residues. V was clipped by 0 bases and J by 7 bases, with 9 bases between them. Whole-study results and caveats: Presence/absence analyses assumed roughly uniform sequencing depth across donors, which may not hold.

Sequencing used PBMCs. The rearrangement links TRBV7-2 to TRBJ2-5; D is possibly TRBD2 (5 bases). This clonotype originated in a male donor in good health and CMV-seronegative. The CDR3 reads CASSLASEVTQYF. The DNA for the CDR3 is TGTGCCAGCAGCTTAGCTTCGGAGGTGACCCAGTACTTC.